The 21 T cell receptor beta chains in this list originate from one sample, sequenced in a study of blood T cell repertoires in COVID-19 (dated by TCRdb to about 2020). The library was obtained by the immunoSEQ multiplex PCR assay. TCRdb stores this immuneACCESS table with in-frame sequences only. Part of the clones is absent; in the studies checked, under half of the shortfall reflects unresolved V genes, and no reason is known for the rest. Across this sample there are roughly 410,000 clones, with 75% to 90% seen only once. The ten largest clonotypes hold 1.5% to 1.7% of the sample. Sequenced: peripheral blood. These TCRs come from a woman between 40 and 50 years old with COVID-19, enrolled during active disease.

The V call is TRBV2, the J call TRBJ1-5, with 7 positions matching TRBD1. V lost 6 bases, J lost 0 bases, and 5 bases stayed unmatched. In germline, CDR1 is SNHLY, CDR2 FYNNEI. The CDR3 length is 15 residues. CDR3 loop: CASSARGVSNQPQHF. In nucleotides, the CDR3 is TGTGCCAGCAGCGCCAGGGGGGTTAGCAATCAGCCCCAGCATTTT. The variable domain in full, with the rest retrieved from reference TRBV2 and TRBJ1-5, is EPEVTQTPSHQVTQMGQEVILRCVPISNHLYFYWYRQILGQKVEFLVSFYNNEISEKSEIFDDQFSVERPDGSNFTLKIRSTKLEDSAMYFCASSARGVSNQPQHFGDGTRLSIL.

The chain has TRBV30 and TRBJ1-2; D might be TRBD1 (6 bases). The V and J ends lost 1 base and 1 base respectively, with 13 bases between them. The germline V gene encodes CDR1 GTSNPN and CDR2 SVGIG (reference sequence). The CDR3 has 15 amino acids. The CDR3: CAWSAPGHYNYGYTF. CDR3 sequence (DNA): TGTGCCTGGAGTGCCCCGGGACACTATAACTATGGCTACACCTTC.

The chain combines TRBV27 with TRBJ2-1, with D possibly matching TRBD2 (6 bases). This CDR3 is built from 15 residues. Germline CDR1 is MNHEY and CDR2 is SMNVEV (reference sequence). With 3 bases removed from V and 0 bases from J, the gap between germline ends came to 9 bases. In nucleotides, the CDR3 is TGTGCCAGCAGTTTGGCGACTAGCTCCTACAATGAGCAGTTCTTC. Its translation is CASSLATSSYNEQFF.

The chain has TRBV7-9 and TRBJ1-1; D is uncertain. Per germline, CDR1 SEHNR and CDR2 FQNEAQ (reference sequence). The V end was cut by 5 bases, the J end by 5 bases, with 15 bases between. This CDR3 region has 14 residues. DNA of the CDR3: TGTGCCAGCAGCCCGGCGGGCTTAGGGACTGAAGCTTTCTTT. Its translation is CASSPAGLGTEAFF.

The chain carries TRBV2 and TRBJ1-4; D not certain. With 2 bases removed from V and 1 base from J, the gap between germline ends came to 8 bases. CDR1 is SNHLY and CDR2 is FYNNEI in the germline V gene. This CDR3 contains 15 residues. CDR3 sequence: CASSERRLTNEKLFF. The CDR3 DNA follows: TGTGCCAGCAGTGAACGCAGACTAACTAATGAAAAACTGTTTTTT.

The chain couples TRBV6-2 or TRBV6-3 to TRBJ2-7; D is ambiguous. Trimming removed 2 bases from V and 2 bases from J, with 19 bases in between. The CDR3 sequence is 17 residues long. Germline V gives CDR1 MNHEY, CDR2 SVGEGT. Here the CDR3 reads CASSYPPPSSVPYEQYF. CDR3 DNA: TGTGCCAGCAGTTACCCACCCCCCTCGAGCGTTCCCTACGAGCAGTACTTC.

The V gene is TRBV9, the J gene TRBJ1-3, with 9 positions matching TRBD1. The CDR3 contains 17 residues. V trimming: 3 bases; J trimming: 1 base; junction bases outside the gene matches: 8. Germline CDR1 is SGDLS and CDR2 is YYNGEE. CDR3 nucleotide sequence: TGTGCCAGCAGCGCCTCGGGACAGGGTCAGTCTGGAAACACCATATATTTT. This sequence encodes CASSASGQGQSGNTIYF.

V usage is TRBV9 and J usage is TRBJ2-7; no clear D. Per germline, CDR1 SGDLS and CDR2 YYNGEE. The CDR3 totals 14 residues. Deletions cut 0 bases from V and 0 bases from J, with 7 bases between. This CDR3 reads CASSVDPSSYEQYF. Here the CDR3 DNA reads TGTGCCAGCAGCGTAGATCCGAGCTCCTACGAGCAGTACTTC. Variable domain in full (rest from reference TRBV9 and TRBJ2-7): DSGVTQTPKHLITATGQRVTLRCSPRSGDLSVYWYQQSLDQGLQFLIQYYNGEERAKGNILERFSAQQFPDLHSELNLSSLELGDSALYFCASSVDPSSYEQYFGPGTRLTVT.

This rearrangement joins TRBV7-2 to TRBJ1-3; weak D call: TRBD1 (5 bases). Germline V gene lookup returns CDR1 SGHTA and CDR2 FQGNSA. CDR3 length equals 13 residues. The ends were cut back, 4 bases at V and 8 bases at J, with 12 bases in the middle. Written as DNA, the CDR3 is TGTGCCAGCAGCTCGGGAGGGGCAGACACCATATATTTT. It codes for CASSSGGADTIYF.

The rearrangement links TRBV2 to TRBJ1-1; 10 bases fit TRBD1. The CDR3 sequence is 14 residues long. The germline gives CDR1 SNHLY, CDR2 FYNNEI. V was pared by 6 bases and J by 9 bases, with 10 bases of the junction left unmatched. CDR3: CASRTTGTGVQAFF. In nucleotides, the CDR3 is TGTGCCAGCAGAACGACCGGGACAGGGGTTCAAGCTTTCTTT. The full variable domain, rest sourced from reference TRBV2 and TRBJ1-1, is EPEVTQTPSHQVTQMGQEVILRCVPISNHLYFYWYRQILGQKVEFLVSFYNNEISEKSEIFDDQFSVERPDGSNFTLKIRSTKLEDSAMYFCASRTTGTGVQAFFGQGTRLTVV.

The chain has TRBV27 and TRBJ2-7; maybe TRBD1 (6 bases). This CDR3 contains 14 residues. Germline CDR1 reads MNHEY; CDR2 reads SMNVEV (reference sequence). The V end was cut by 3 bases, the J end by 5 bases, with 14 bases between. CDR3 sequence reads: CASSFAGQRDEQYF. The CDR3, as DNA: TGTGCCAGCAGTTTCGCCGGACAGAGGGACGAGCAGTACTTC.

This chain uses TRBV4-2 with TRBJ1-2; D unclear. In germline, CDR1 is LGHNA, CDR2 YNFKEQ. Trimming shortened V by 1 base and J by 2 bases, and 11 bases separated the two germline ends. CDR3 length equals 15 residues. The chain's CDR3 is CASSQGRVANYGYTF. The CDR3 DNA follows: TGTGCCAGCAGCCAAGGGAGGGTGGCGAACTATGGCTACACCTTC.

This chain joins TRBV28 and TRBJ2-7; D may be TRBD2 (5 bases). Germline V gives CDR1 MDHEN, CDR2 SYDVKM. The length of the CDR3 is 14 residues. Trimming cost V 4 bases and J 6 bases, with 16 bases left between them. CDR3: CASSSPTNPSEQYF. The CDR3 coding sequence is TGTGCCAGCAGTTCCCCGACTAACCCCTCCGAGCAGTACTTC.

This sequence joins TRBV30 and TRBJ1-2, with D possibly TRBD1 on 6 matching bases. The CDR3 consists of 13 residues. Germline CDR1 GTSNPN, CDR2 SVGIG (reference sequence). Trimming took off 3 bases at V and 7 bases at J, with 15 bases between the two ends. CDR3 loop: CAWSTGLLTGYTF. The DNA of the CDR3 is TGTGCCTGGAGCACAGGGCTGTTAACTGGCTACACCTTC.

This chain links TRBV11-2 with TRBJ2-1; D remains unclear. Germline V gene sequence: CDR1 SGHAT, CDR2 FQNNGV. The CDR3 runs to 13 residues. V gave up 1 base and J gave up 6 bases, with 7 bases separating them. The CDR3 nucleotides read TGTGCCAGCAGCTTAGGCGCGCTCAATGAGCAGTTCTTC. Protein: CASSLGALNEQFF.

This clone turned up a few times. This chain uses TRBV14 with TRBJ2-1, with TRBD2 identical over 7 bases. This CDR3 has 17 amino acids. Germline V gene lookup returns CDR1 SGHDN and CDR2 FVKESK. Unmatched junction bases numbered 18, after V lost 4 bases and J lost 9 bases. Written as DNA, the CDR3 is TGTGCCAGCAGCCCCCTTCCGGGGGGAGGGCCCTCGGGTGAGCAGTTCTTC. Amino acids: CASSPLPGGGPSGEQFF.

V is TRBV5-1 and J is TRBJ2-5, with D perhaps TRBD2 (6 bases). This CDR3 has 15 residues. The germline V gene has CDR1 SGHRS and CDR2 YFSETQ. V lost 2 bases to trimming and J lost 1 base, with 12 bases between them. The CDR3 DNA is TGCGCCAGCAGCTTTGGGACTGCCTCCCAAGAGACCCAGTACTTC. Amino acids: CASSFGTASQETQYF.

The gene calls are TRBV4-3 and TRBJ2-3; no definite D call. This CDR3 spans 14 amino acids. V was pared by 1 base and J by 2 bases, with 7 bases between. From germline, CDR1 is LGHNA and CDR2 YSLEER. The CDR3 DNA sequence: TGCGCCAGCAGCCAAGCCGGTACCACAGATACGCAGTATTTT. Protein product: CASSQAGTTDTQYF.

J is TRBJ2-7 and V is TRBV28; 7 positions agree with TRBD1. The CDR3 runs to 17 residues. With V trimmed by 7 bases and J by 0 bases, 15 bases remained unmatched. The V gene's germline CDR1 is MDHEN and CDR2 SYDVKM. The CDR3 DNA reads as TGTGCCAGCACCACGTGGATGGGACAGCAAAGCTCCTACGAGCAGTACTTC. Protein: CASTTWMGQQSSYEQYF.

The chain has TRBV7-9 and TRBJ2-1; 7 bases agree with TRBD1. Germline V gene sequence: CDR1 SEHNR, CDR2 FQNEAQ (reference sequence). The V segment lost 7 bases and the J segment 3 bases; nucleotides outside the gene matches: 12. The length of the CDR3 is 16 residues. For the CDR3, the DNA is TGTGCCAGCATCCTGACCACAGGGGTTAGCTACAATGAGCAGTTCTTC. Its translation: CASILTTGVSYNEQFF.

V and J are TRBV5-4 and TRBJ2-7; 7 nucleotides match TRBD1. Germline V lookup: CDR1 SGHNT, CDR2 YYREEE (reference sequence). Trimming at V came to 4 bases and at J to 2 bases, leaving 12 bases not matched to a gene. The CDR3 length is 16 residues. The CDR3 bases are TGTGCCAGCAGCCCGCAAGGGGGCGCGACGACCTACGAGCAGTACTTC. This sequence encodes CASSPQGGATTYEQYF. Complete variable domain (other parts from reference TRBV5-4 and TRBJ2-7): ETGVTQSPTHLIKTRGQQVTLRCSSQSGHNTVSWYQQALGQGPQFIFQYYREEENGRGNFPPRFSGLQFPNYSSELNVNALELDDSALYLCASSPQGGATTYEQYFGPGTRLTVT.